This paragraph covers one TCR beta chain sequence. The limits of the CDR3 on the DNA are not certain, so only TCRdb's listed CDR3 is given. The sample belongs to a study of tumor-infiltrating lymphocytes in oesophageal squamous cell carcinoma. TCRdb redid the calling of the PCR reads with MiXCR, one entry per CDR3 protein. The sample lists about 12,000 distinct CDR3 sequences, about 55% occurring once. The CDR3 length is 17 residues, termini included. The sample consisted of esophageal tumor tissue. The TCR originated in a female donor with esophageal squamous cell carcinoma. The gene calls are TRBV7-5 and TRBJ2-3; the DNA was not compared with TRBD1, the D call given in the table. TRBV7-5 is marked as a pseudogene. The CDR3 is CISVPEAAGTITDTQYF.